The sequence of this T cell receptor (beta chain) was determined in a study of blood T cell repertoires in COVID-19 (dated by TCRdb to about 2020). Turning to the overall study: Samples covering the acute and convalescent phases of COVID-19 were provided by collaborators in the United States, Italy and Spain. The material from the prospective study consisted of cDNA or gDNA derived from T cells, B-cell-depleted T cells, or PBMCs. The dataset comprised deeply sampled blood TCRbeta repertoires from subjects exposed to, actively infected with, or recovered from COVID-19. The repertoires were made available in a free public database intended to serve as a resource for research on the immune response to SARS-CoV-2. Samples were obtained from the ongoing ImmuneRACE study (first 160 participants) and from 1,000 to 1,500 subjects provided by 6 global collaborators. A de-identified subject ID, COVID-19 status, age in years and sex were almost always included in the sample metadata. Where HLA class I and class II types were available, the types were taken from metadata supplied by the sample provider, not from assay-based typing.

Trimming removed 6 bases from V and 1 base from J; the gene matches leave 2 bases unexplained. The CDR3 numbers 14 residues from cysteine through phenylalanine. The entry retains the CDR3 DNA only, 42 bases that are in frame from base 1. CDR1 and CDR2 (SNHLY, FYNNEI) derive from the germline V gene. Notes on this clone: No cognate antigen has been identified for it. Nothing much larger sits one base from this clone, and base qualities are not available.

The immunoSEQ Assay, a bias-controlled multiplex PCR, was used to amplify TCRbeta CDR3 regions from genomic DNA. The paper's data handling went like this. The number of nucleated cells in each sample was estimated by amplification of reference gene primers within the assay. Sequence reads were collapsed and filtered to measure the absolute abundance of every unique TCRbeta CDR3 rearrangement. For each sample, productive Simpson clonality was calculated as the square root of Simpson's diversity index over productive rearrangements. TCRdb's version of the immuneACCESS table is confined to in-frame rearrangements and falls short of the full clone set. An unresolved V gene accounts for under half of the shortfall where checked; the remainder is of unknown origin. V, J and clone size reflect that table, while D and trimming were determined from the DNA. In this sample the table shows roughly 430,000 clones, about 88% of which occur a single time. In total, the top ten clones hold about 1.5% of the sample.

In the prospective study, participants were about 18 to 95 years old, resided in 24 geographic areas of the United States, and were enrolled through a virtual design. To assign participants to cohorts, the prospective study relied on clinical history that participants themselves reported in a screening survey and a study questionnaire. Exposed participants had been in contact, within 2 weeks of entering the study, with a person who had a PCR-confirmed or clinician-diagnosed case of COVID-19. Each participant in the prospective study had whole blood, serum and a nasopharyngeal or oropharyngeal swab collected by mobile phlebotomists. Participants in the prospective study had the option to provide additional blood draws and questionnaires over a roughly two-month period. Before DNA extraction, blood samples from the prospective study were shipped at room temperature or frozen. General study outcomes and caveats: The amount of clinical and demographic metadata varied by source and participant and was provided uncurated.

The clonotype was recovered from a young woman who had been exposed to COVID-19. The chain is made from TRBV2 and TRBJ2-3; 9 central nucleotides agree with TRBD1. The sequencing input was PBMCs or T cells enriched from blood (not recorded which). CDR3 sequence: CASSRTGGTDTQYF. The nucleotide sequence reads as follows: TGTGCCAGCAGCCGGACAGGGGGCACAGATACGCAGTATTTT.